The 27 T cell receptor beta chains reported below all come from one sample, sequenced in a study of blood T cell repertoires in COVID-19 (dated by TCRdb to 2018 to 2021). The library was prepared using the immunoSEQ multiplex PCR assay. Entries here come from immuneACCESS through TCRdb and include only in-frame sequences with V and J called. Some clones fail to appear in such tables; in the studies checked, an unresolved V gene covers under half of the shortfall, and the cause of the remainder is unknown. Within this sample are 250,000 to 350,000 clones, with about nine tenths of them counted one time only. Of the sample, roughly 0.96% is held by the ten largest clones. Sequencing was performed on peripheral blood. The receptors were gathered from a woman aged 40 to 50 who had recovered from COVID-19.

This clone was recorded once. The chain has TRBV12-5 and TRBJ2-1, with 9 positions matching TRBD1. CDR3 size: 16 residues. V lost 1 base and J lost 15; bases outside the gene matches: 16. Germline CDR1 is LGHNT and CDR2 is FRNRAP. The CDR3 bases are TGTGCTAGTGGTTTGGCGGTACGTCAGAGGACAGGGGTTATGTTCTTC. Residues: CASGLAVRQRTGVMFF.

This chain connects TRBV28 to TRBJ1-6, with TRBD1 identical over 8 bases. Germline V gene lookup returns CDR1 MDHEN and CDR2 SYDVKM. Losses at the gene ends were 6 bases for V and 0 bases for J; bases not matched to a gene: 7. The CDR3 contains 17 residues. CDR3 loop: CASRSPGGASYNSPLHF. The DNA for the CDR3 is TGTGCCAGCAGATCCCCAGGGGGCGCCTCCTATAATTCACCCCTCCACTTT.

The CDR3 loop reads CASSGGLPGTYNEQFF. The DNA of the CDR3 is TGTGCCAGCAGTGGGGGGCTTCCAGGGACGTACAATGAGCAGTTCTTC. V usage is TRBV6-1 and J usage is TRBJ2-1, with a weak D call TRBD1 (6 bases). Germline loops: CDR1 MNHNS, CDR2 SASEGT. The CDR3 is 16 amino acids. V gave up 4 bases and J gave up 4 bases, with 17 bases separating them.

The V call is TRBV2, the J call TRBJ2-7, with 9 bases aligning to TRBD2. The V gene end was trimmed by 6 bases and the J gene end by 5 bases; junction bases not matched to a gene: 8. The V gene's germline CDR1 is SNHLY and CDR2 FYNNEI. The CDR3 is 14 amino acids. The CDR3 spells CASSWGGRGDEQYF. The CDR3 coding sequence is TGTGCCAGCAGCTGGGGCGGGAGGGGAGACGAGCAGTACTTC.

The chain is built from TRBV5-8 and TRBJ2-7, with TRBD2 identical over 8 bases. Germline loops: CDR1 SGHTS, CDR2 YDEGEE. V gave up 1 base and J gave up 4 bases; unmatched junction bases: 4. The length of the CDR3 is 14 residues. The CDR3 nucleotides are TGTGCCAGCAGCTTGCAGCGGGAGTCTTACGAGCAGTACTTC. As protein: CASSLQRESYEQYF.

The chain recombines TRBV4-2 with TRBJ1-6; D might be TRBD1 (6 bases). This CDR3 comprises 13 residues. Germline V gene data show CDR1 as LGHNA and CDR2 as YNFKEQ. The ends were cut back, 0 bases at V and 10 bases at J, with 7 bases in the middle. The CDR3 DNA follows: TGTGCCAGCAGCCAAGAGGGGGCGTCACCCCTCCACTTT. Translated: CASSQEGASPLHF.

This chain joins TRBV19 and TRBJ1-5, with a weak D call TRBD1 (5 bases). The CDR3 is made up of 13 amino acids. Germline V gene sequence: CDR1 LNHDA, CDR2 SQIVND (reference sequence). Trimming stripped 9 bases from V and 9 bases from J, with 18 bases between. Here the CDR3 reads CASGVQGIGPQHF. Here the CDR3 DNA reads TGTGCCAGCGGCGTTCAGGGAATAGGGCCCCAGCATTTT.

The chain couples TRBV10-3 to TRBJ2-7, with TRBD1 identical over 10 bases. V lost 6 bases to trimming and J lost 5 bases; unmatched junction nucleotides: 10. This CDR3 has 15 residues. Per germline, CDR1 ENHRY and CDR2 SYGVKD. The CDR3: CAIRPRDRGFDEQYF. The CDR3 nucleotides read TGTGCCATCAGACCCCGGGACAGGGGTTTCGACGAGCAGTACTTC.

This chain connects TRBV19 to TRBJ2-4; no clear D gene. V dropped 1 base and J dropped 1 base, with 14 bases sitting between them. Germline CDR1 reads LNHDA; CDR2 reads SQIVND (reference sequence). This CDR3 contains 17 residues. The CDR3, as DNA: TGTGCCAGTAGTATAGGCGGCGTTATATACGCCAAAAACATTCAGTACTTC. Encoded protein: CASSIGGVIYAKNIQYF.

The chain carries TRBV6-5 and TRBJ1-2, with D possibly matching TRBD1 (6 bases). CDR3 length: 14 amino acids. In germline, CDR1 is MNHEY, CDR2 SVGAGI. V lost 6 bases to trimming and J lost 8 bases, with 19 bases between them. CDR3 protein: CASRPHRDIEGYTF. As DNA, the CDR3 is TGTGCCAGCAGACCCCACCGGGACATCGAAGGCTACACCTTC.

V and J are TRBV7-2 and TRBJ2-3; 9 bases align to TRBD2. Germline V CDR1 and CDR2: SGHTA, FQGNSA. The J segment lost 0 bases and the V segment lost 2 bases, leaving 0 bases of the junction unmatched. The CDR3 runs 15 residues. The CDR3 sequence: CASSLTSGSTDTQYF. CDR3 sequence (DNA): TGTGCCAGCAGCTTAACTAGCGGGAGCACAGATACGCAGTATTTT.

V is TRBV18 and J is TRBJ2-3; weak D call: TRBD2 (5 bases). The CDR3 extends over 16 amino acids. The ends were cut back, 1 base at V and 0 bases at J, with 11 bases in the middle. The germline V gene has CDR1 KGHSH and CDR2 LQKENI. CDR3: CASSPRESGSTDTQYF. The DNA for the CDR3 is TGTGCCAGCTCACCACGAGAGAGCGGAAGCACAGATACGCAGTATTTT.

This clone is a singleton in its sample. The chain uses TRBV11-2 and TRBJ2-7; no clear D gene. There are 15 residues in the CDR3. Germline CDR1 reads SGHAT; CDR2 reads FQNNGV. Trimming pared 1 base from V and 2 bases from J, leaving 12 bases between. The CDR3 loop is CASSLALTEAYEQYF. CDR3 nucleotide sequence: TGTGCCAGCAGCTTAGCCCTCACCGAGGCCTACGAGCAGTACTTC.

The rearrangement uses TRBV2 and TRBJ2-1, with 9 bases that match TRBD1. The ends lost 3 bases at V and 9 bases at J; junction bases unmatched: 9. Germline CDR1 reads SNHLY; CDR2 reads FYNNEI. The CDR3 runs to 15 residues. CDR3 sequence reads: CASSDRGQGFVEQFF. The CDR3 bases are TGTGCCAGCAGTGATCGGGGACAGGGTTTCGTTGAGCAGTTCTTC.

V and J are TRBV11-2 and TRBJ2-1; D gene unclear. CDR1 is SGHAT and CDR2 is FQNNGV in the germline V gene. Trimming removed 5 bases from V and 7 bases from J, with 24 bases in between. This CDR3 region has 17 residues. CDR3: CASSRGGLGGKVNEQFF. The CDR3 nucleotides read TGTGCCAGCAGCCGAGGCGGTCTCGGCGGAAAGGTAAATGAGCAGTTCTTC.

This sequence joins TRBV9 and TRBJ2-3, with 9 bases lining up with TRBD2. The V gene's germline CDR1 is SGDLS and CDR2 YYNGEE. V lost 0 bases and J lost 6; bases outside the gene matches: 11. CDR3 size: 17 residues. CDR3 amino acids: CASSVGASGTAGDTQYF. The DNA for the CDR3 is TGTGCCAGCAGCGTAGGGGCTAGCGGGACCGCGGGGGATACGCAGTATTTT.

This chain connects TRBV9 to TRBJ2-3, with 10 bases identical to TRBD2. Germline CDR1 reads SGDLS; CDR2 reads YYNGEE. Trimming cost V 4 bases and J 2 bases; bases outside gene matches: 4. The CDR3 is made up of 15 amino acids. The CDR3 nucleotides read TGTGCCAGCAGCAATGGACTAGCGGTCACAGATACGCAGTATTTT. It yields the protein CASSNGLAVTDTQYF.

The chain couples TRBV28 to TRBJ2-5, with TRBD2 as a possible D gene (5 bases). The V gene's germline CDR1 is MDHEN and CDR2 SYDVKM. The CDR3 loop spans 17 amino acids. Trimming cost V 5 bases and J 5 bases, with 24 bases left between them. CDR3 in DNA: TGTGCCAGCAGTCCACCGGACGGGATTAGTGGGGTGGAGACCCAGTACTTC. Encoded protein: CASSPPDGISGVETQYF.

The chain uses TRBV12-5 and TRBJ2-5, with 7 bases aligning to TRBD1. CDR3 length equals 14 residues. From germline, CDR1 is LGHNT and CDR2 FRNRAP. Trimming cost V 6 bases and J 3 bases; bases outside gene matches: 7. In DNA form, the CDR3 reads TGTGCTAGTGGCCCCGGACAGGTCGAAGAGACCCAGTACTTC. Its protein is CASGPGQVEETQYF.

The chain uses TRBV2 and TRBJ2-2; TRBD2 is a possible D gene (5 bases). Germline V gene sequence: CDR1 SNHLY, CDR2 FYNNEI. Trimming removed 1 base at V and 4 bases at J, with 10 bases between. The CDR3 spans 15 residues. CDR3 sequence (DNA): TGTGCCAGCAGTGAAGGGCAGGCGGGCACCGGGGAGCTGTTTTTT. Protein sequence: CASSEGQAGTGELFF.

The gene calls are TRBV6-4 and TRBJ1-1; D is ambiguous. The CDR3 has 13 amino acids. The V end was cut by 2 bases, the J end by 7 bases, with 11 bases between. Germline CDR1 MRHNA, CDR2 SNTAGT. CDR3 coding DNA: TGTGCCAGCAGTGACACCAACAGTGATGAAGCTTTCTTT. It encodes CASSDTNSDEAFF.

The V and J genes are TRBV28 and TRBJ1-2; a possible D gene is TRBD1 (5 bases). Trimming stripped 6 bases from V and 4 bases from J, with 12 bases between. Germline CDR1 and CDR2: MDHEN and SYDVKM. The CDR3 has 13 amino acids. CDR3 protein: CASRPTVLYGYTF. DNA of the CDR3: TGTGCCAGCAGGCCGACAGTCCTCTATGGCTACACCTTC.

The chain joins TRBV28 to TRBJ2-7; 9 nucleotides align to TRBD2. There are 13 residues in the CDR3. V was clipped by 7 bases and J by 4 bases; unmatched bases: 5. Germline CDR1 is MDHEN and CDR2 is SYDVKM. CDR3 DNA: TGTGCCAGCATGGCTAGCGGGGAGTACGAGCAGTACTTC. Translating it yields CASMASGEYEQYF.

The chain links TRBV27 to TRBJ2-7; 15 bases fit TRBD2. With 0 bases clipped from V and 2 bases from J, the junction kept 5 bases outside the gene matches. The V gene's germline CDR1 is MNHEY and CDR2 SMNVEV (reference sequence). This CDR3 contains 18 residues. CDR3 coding DNA: TGTGCCAGCAGTTTATCGGGACTAGCGGGAGGTCCAACCTACGAGCAGTACTTC. Translated, it gives CASSLSGLAGGPTYEQYF.

The CDR3 loop reads CATAGPTGQPQHF. CDR3 bases: TGTGCCACCGCCGGTCCGACGGGGCAGCCCCAGCATTTT. The chain recombines TRBV15 with TRBJ1-5; D remains unclear. The CDR3 covers 13 residues. The V gene's germline CDR1 is LNHNV and CDR2 YYDKDF (reference sequence). V was clipped by 8 bases and J by 7 bases, with 15 bases between them.

This chain connects TRBV5-6 to TRBJ2-5, with a weak D call TRBD2 (6 bases). The V end was cut by 0 bases, the J end by 4 bases, with 10 bases between. The germline CDR1 and CDR2 sequences are SGHDT and YYEEEE. The CDR3 has 14 residues. The CDR3 DNA sequence: TGTGCCAGCAGCTTGGTTGCGGGGCCAGAGACCCAGTACTTC. It yields the protein CASSLVAGPETQYF.

The rearrangement links TRBV28 to TRBJ2-1, with D unclear. Looked up from germline, CDR1 is MDHEN and CDR2 is SYDVKM. The CDR3 extends over 14 amino acids. V was clipped by 2 bases and J by 1 base, with 6 bases between them. The CDR3: CASSLGLSYNEQFF. In nucleotides, the CDR3 is TGTGCCAGCAGTTTAGGGCTATCCTACAATGAGCAGTTCTTC.